This is a list of T cell receptor beta chains from one sample in a study of blood T cell repertoires in COVID-19. Using immunoSEQ multiplex PCR, the repertoire was profiled, and TCRdb retains in-frame clones only, with some absent. The top ten clones hold approximately 3.6% of a sample with a few hundred thousand clones, roughly four fifths of them seen once. The sample comprised PBMCs or T cells enriched from blood (not recorded which). The receptors shown here come from a man between 50 and 59 years old who had recovered from COVID-19. Both conserved end residues are part of each CDR3. The D gene is left open where the match is weak. The size field is filled for only some rows; it gives once, few, many or a size class.

>TRBD1|TRBV5-1|TRBJ1-5|NA
TGCGCCAGCAGCCCCGCGGGACAGGGGTGGCCCCAGCATTTT
CASSPAGQGWPQHF
>NA|TRBV7-3|TRBJ1-2|NA
TGTGCCAGCAGCGAAAAGGGGGATTATGGCTACACCTTC
CASSEKGDYGYTF
>TRBD1|TRBV11-2|TRBJ2-5|once
TGTGCCAGCAGCTTAAGTCCCGGGACACGACCAGGGGGCCAGTACTTC
CASSLSPGTRPGGQYF
>NA|TRBV7-3|TRBJ2-1|NA
TGTGCCAGCAGCTACATCGAAAACAATGAGCAGTTCTTC
CASSYIENNEQFF
>TRBD1|TRBV12-3/TRBV12-4|TRBJ1-1|NA
TGTGCCAGCCGCCCGACAGGGGTCACTGAAGCTTTCTTT
CASRPTGVTEAFF
>NA|TRBV7-9|TRBJ2-7|NA
TGTGCCGCCTCCGGGACAAATTACGAGCAGTACTTC
CAASGTNYEQYF
>TRBD1|TRBV15|TRBJ1-1|NA
TGTGCCACGACCGAGACAGGGGGCCTCACTGAAGCTTTCTTT
CATTETGGLTEAFF
>NA|TRBV7-2|TRBJ2-1|NA
TGTGCCAGCAGCTCCTCCCGCAGGCGCCATGAGCAGTTCTTC
CASSSSRRRHEQFF
>TRBD2|TRBV29-1|TRBJ2-1|few
TGCAGCGTCCGTCGGCCCTCTAGCGGGAGGAACAATGAGCAGTTCTTC
CSVRRPSSGRNNEQFF
>TRBD1|TRBV9|TRBJ2-2|NA
TGTGCCAGCAGCCCTGACAGGGGATCCGGGGAGCTGTTTTTT
CASSPDRGSGELFF
>TRBD2|TRBV29-1|TRBJ2-1|NA
TGCAGCGCGTGGACTAGCGGGGGGGGTGAGCAGTTCTTC
CSAWTSGGGEQFF
>NA|TRBV27|TRBJ1-4|NA
TGTGCCAGCAGTAAGGGGATTATTGCAACTAATGAAAAACTGTTTTTT
CASSKGIIATNEKLFF
>NA|TRBV20-1|TRBJ1-5|NA
TGCAGTGCTAGTCCCAGGGGAAACCATCAGCCCCAGCATTTT
CSASPRGNHQPQHF
>NA|TRBV11-3|TRBJ1-6|NA
TGTGCCAGCAGCTTAGGCCCCCAGGATACCCTCCACTTT
CASSLGPQDTLHF
>NA|TRBV12-3/TRBV12-4|TRBJ2-7|NA
TGTGCCAGCAGTCAGGGCGAGCAGTACTTC
CASSQGEQYF
>TRBD2|TRBV11-2|TRBJ2-3|NA
TGTGCCAGCAGCTCCCTAGCGGGGACGCAGTATTTT
CASSSLAGTQYF
>NA|TRBV27|TRBJ2-7|NA
TGTGCCAGCAGTTTATTCGGCTCCTACGAGCAGTACTTC
CASSLFGSYEQYF
>NA|TRBV6-5|TRBJ2-1|many
TGTGCCAGCAGATTACACGGGGTCACCAATGAGCAGTTCTTC
CASRLHGVTNEQFF
>NA|TRBV15|TRBJ2-5|NA
TGTGCCACCAGCAGGCACACCCAAGAGACCCAGTACTTC
CATSRHTQETQYF
>NA|TRBV11-3|TRBJ2-5|NA
TGTGCCAGCAGAGAGACAGGCCAAGAGACCCAGTACTTC
CASRETGQETQYF
>TRBD1|TRBV6-5|TRBJ1-4|NA
TGTGCCAGCAGTTACCCACAGGGGGTTAGTGAAAAACTGTTTTTT
CASSYPQGVSEKLFF
>TRBD1|TRBV6-5|TRBJ2-3|NA
TGTGCCAGCACCCGGGGACAGACAGATACGCAGTATTTT
CASTRGQTDTQYF
>TRBD1|TRBV7-9|TRBJ2-2|NA
TGTGCCAGCAGCCAGGGTCGTCCGGGACAGGGAAACACCGGGGAGCTGTTTTTT
CASSQGRPGQGNTGELFF
>TRBD1|TRBV2|TRBJ1-1|NA
TGTGCCAGCAGGGATAAGACAGGGTTGAACACTGAAGCTTTCTTT
CASRDKTGLNTEAFF
>NA|TRBV5-8|TRBJ1-1|NA
TGTGCCAGCACCCGAGGTACGGGAAGGAACACTGAAGCTTTCTTT
CASTRGTGRNTEAFF
>NA|TRBV12-3/TRBV12-4|TRBJ1-2|few
TGTGCCAGCCGCCGGGTGGGAGGCTATGGCTACACCTTC
CASRRVGGYGYTF
>NA|TRBV5-1|TRBJ1-4|few
TGCGCCAGCAGCCCCGTCGGAAGGAGCGATGAAAAACTGTTTTTT
CASSPVGRSDEKLFF
>NA|TRBV5-4|TRBJ1-6|NA
TGTGCCAGCAGCCAACCCCAGGGTTCACCCCTCCACTTT
CASSQPQGSPLHF
>NA|TRBV21-1|TRBJ1-1|NA
TGTGCCAGCAGCAAAACCCACGCGGGAGGGGGCCCCACTGAAGCTTTCTTT
CASSKTHAGGGPTEAFF
>NA|TRBV5-4|TRBJ2-5|once
TGTGCCAGCAGCTTATCGCAGGGGATAGAGACCCAGTACTTC
CASSLSQGIETQYF
>NA|TRBV11-2|TRBJ2-7|NA
TGTGCCAGCAGCTTAGGCGGGTGGGGGGTTTCCTACGAGCAGTACTTC
CASSLGGWGVSYEQYF
>NA|TRBV6-5|TRBJ2-7|NA
TGTGCCAGCAGCCTAGACAGATCCCTCCTCTACGAGCAGTACTTC
CASSLDRSLLYEQYF
>NA|TRBV6-1|TRBJ1-1|NA
TGTGCCAGCAGTGAACGAGGGAGGGGTTTGGGCACTGAAGCTTTCTTT
CASSERGRGLGTEAFF